This section outlines one T cell receptor (beta chain) sequence together with its context. The CDR3 has 15 amino acids. The germline V gene encodes CDR1 LGHDT and CDR2 YNNKEL (reference sequence). V dropped 8 bases and J dropped 0 bases, with 11 bases sitting between them. The record originates from a study of blood T cell repertoires in COVID-19. Whole-study context: Collection of acute and convalescent COVID-19 samples took place in the United States, Italy and Spain. PBMCs, B-cell-depleted T cells, or T cells provided the cDNA or gDNA that made up the material.

As handled by the study authors: Estimates of nucleated cell counts were drawn from the amplification of reference gene primers. Clones were sequenced by immunoSEQ multiplex PCR, and TCRdb holds only the in-frame ones, with some missing. V, J and clone size were drawn from that table, and D and trimming were deduced from the DNA. The data hold 200,000 to 250,000 clones, with roughly 86% observed a single time. The sequenced sample consisted of peripheral blood. V and J are TRBV3-1 (or the pseudogene TRBV3-2) and TRBJ1-6; a weak D match, TRBD1 (5 bases). The clonotype originates from an elderly man with acute or convalescent COVID-19. DNA for the CDR3: TGTGCCAGCGGGCGGGGGAGCTCCTATAATTCACCCCTCCACTTT. This encodes CASGRGSSYNSPLHF.